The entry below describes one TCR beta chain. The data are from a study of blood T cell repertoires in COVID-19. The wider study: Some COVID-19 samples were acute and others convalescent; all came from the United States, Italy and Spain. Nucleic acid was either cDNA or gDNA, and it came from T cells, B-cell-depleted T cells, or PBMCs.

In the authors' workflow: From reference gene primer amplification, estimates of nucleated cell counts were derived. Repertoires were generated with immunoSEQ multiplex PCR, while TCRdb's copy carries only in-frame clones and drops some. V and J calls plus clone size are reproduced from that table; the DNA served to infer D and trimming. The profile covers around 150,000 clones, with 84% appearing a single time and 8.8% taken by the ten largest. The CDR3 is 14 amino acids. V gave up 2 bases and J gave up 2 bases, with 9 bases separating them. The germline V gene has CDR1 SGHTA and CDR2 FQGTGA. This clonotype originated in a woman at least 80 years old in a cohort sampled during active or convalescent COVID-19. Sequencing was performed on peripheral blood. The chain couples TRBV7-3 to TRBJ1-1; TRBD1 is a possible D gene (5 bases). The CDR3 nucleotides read TGTGCCAGCAGCTTATCTGGGGCCAACACTGAAGCTTTCTTT. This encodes CASSLSGANTEAFF.